The present T cell receptor beta chain was sequenced within a study of Graves' ophthalmopathy and Graves' hyperthyroidism. Study summary: Ophthalmopathy absent within 18 months of follow-up marked hyperthyroidism as stable. Study-level points and caveats: Blood also harbored most expanded thyroid clonotypes above 0.001 frequency. Ophthalmopathy progression was predicted by the model at about 70% sensitivity and 72.22% specificity.

This clonotype occurred many times. The antigen remains undetermined. The sequenced template was RNA, covering the TCR beta CDR3 region. After a first-round RT-PCR with HTBI primers, a second-round multiplex PCR was run. A single record per CDR3 protein comes from TCRdb applying MiXCR to the multiplex PCR reads. The sample contains some 1.1 million distinct CDR3 sequences, about 40% of which appear only once. This CDR3 is 16 amino acids long. CDR1 and CDR2 (germline): PRHDT, FYEKMQ (reference sequence). V shed 5 bases and J 1 base; nucleotides not matched to a gene: 9. Eligible hyperthyroidism cases comprised new diagnoses of under 2 months' duration in individuals aged 18 to 65.

This TCR was recovered from an adult man with Graves' hyperthyroidism. The gene calls are TRBV13 and TRBJ2-5; 8 nucleotides align to TRBD1. Sequenced sample: peripheral blood or thyroid tissue (not recorded which). CDR3 nucleotide sequence: TGTGCCAGCAGCCTACCCACCGGACAGGGCCAAGAGACCCAGTACTTC. It translates to CASSLPTGQGQETQYF.